This T cell receptor (beta chain) derives from a study of T cell responses to AZD1222 COVID-19 vaccine. This clone was seen only a few times. Sequencing was performed with immunoSEQ multiplex PCR; in TCRdb, only in-frame clones are kept and a portion is missing. Among 110,000 to 150,000 clones listed, over 85% were seen once. This clonotype was sampled from an adult in good health. The sequenced sample was peripheral blood, obtained on day 0 of AZD1222 vaccination.

The CDR3 nucleotides are TGTGCCAGCTCACTCCCAGGGGAAGAGGCTAGTGGCTACACCTTC. As protein: CASSLPGEEASGYTF. This chain connects TRBV18 to TRBJ1-2; tentative D call: TRBD1 (6 bases). Trimming took 4 bases from V and 7 from J, leaving 19 bases between them. This CDR3 has 15 residues. CDR1 is KGHSH and CDR2 is LQKENI in the germline V gene.